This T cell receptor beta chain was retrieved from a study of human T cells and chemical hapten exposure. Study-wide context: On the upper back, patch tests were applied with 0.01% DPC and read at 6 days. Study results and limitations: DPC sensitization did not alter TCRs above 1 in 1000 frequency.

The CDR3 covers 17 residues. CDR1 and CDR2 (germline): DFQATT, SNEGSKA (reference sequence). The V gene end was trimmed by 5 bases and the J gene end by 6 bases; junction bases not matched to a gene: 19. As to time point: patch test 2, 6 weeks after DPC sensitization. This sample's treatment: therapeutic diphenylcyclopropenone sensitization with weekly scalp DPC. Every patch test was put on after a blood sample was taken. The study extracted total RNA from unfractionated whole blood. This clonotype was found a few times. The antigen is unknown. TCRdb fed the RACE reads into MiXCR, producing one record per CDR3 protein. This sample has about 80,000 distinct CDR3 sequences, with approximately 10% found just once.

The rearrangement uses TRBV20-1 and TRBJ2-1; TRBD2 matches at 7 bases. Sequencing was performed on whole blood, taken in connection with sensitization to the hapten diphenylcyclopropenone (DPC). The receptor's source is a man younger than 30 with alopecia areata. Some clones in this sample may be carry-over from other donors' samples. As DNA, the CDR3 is TGCAGTGCTGCCGTTCCGACTTGGCAGCGGGGAGGCAATGAGCAGTTCTTC. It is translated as CSAAVPTWQRGGNEQFF.